This entry lists 25 T cell receptor beta chains sequenced from one sample in a study of control samples from healthy donors and cancer patients. Sequencing was performed with immunoSEQ multiplex PCR; in TCRdb, only in-frame clones are kept and a portion is missing. In the table there are about 150,000 clones, roughly 93% of which are singletons. Sequencing was performed on blood. Source of these receptors: a man in his fifties in good health.

The chain is built from TRBV27 and TRBJ2-7; a possible D gene is TRBD2 (5 bases). CDR1 is MNHEY and CDR2 is SMNVEV in the germline V gene (reference sequence). Trimming took 5 bases from V and 5 from J, leaving 13 bases between them. The CDR3 has 13 residues. DNA of the CDR3: TGTGCCAGCAGTCTCAGTCGAGGGCACGAGCAGTACTTC. This gives the protein CASSLSRGHEQYF.

This rearrangement joins TRBV19 to TRBJ1-2; 7 bases are a match to TRBD1. The germline V gene encodes CDR1 LNHDA and CDR2 SQIVND (reference sequence). This CDR3 region has 13 residues. The junction had 14 bases not matched to a gene; V was cut back by 6 bases and J by 13 bases. CDR3 nucleotide sequence: TGTGCCAGTAGAACACCGGGACAGCCCTACTTCACCTTC. It codes for CASRTPGQPYFTF.

V is TRBV7-9 and J is TRBJ1-2, with 7 nucleotides matching TRBD1. The germline V gene has CDR1 SEHNR and CDR2 FQNEAQ (reference sequence). J gave up 4 bases and V 6 bases, and 14 bases lay outside the gene matches. This CDR3 contains 16 residues. CDR3 DNA sequence: TGTGCCAGCAGACGCGGGACAGCTGAAACGTCCTATGGCTACACCTTC. Residues: CASRRGTAETSYGYTF.

The chain joins TRBV11-1 to TRBJ2-1; D perhaps matches TRBD1 (5 bases). The CDR3 is 15 residues long. The germline V and J ends were trimmed by 5 bases and 7 bases, with 18 bases remaining between them. Germline V gene lookup returns CDR1 SGHAT and CDR2 FQDESV (reference sequence). The CDR3 region is CASSPREVGRNEQFF. CDR3 bases: TGTGCCAGCAGCCCCAGGGAAGTAGGGCGGAATGAGCAGTTCTTC.

The V and J genes are TRBV6-5 and TRBJ2-7; D could derive from TRBD1 or TRBD2 (5 bases each). V lost 6 bases and J 9 bases, leaving 18 bases between the germline ends. Germline V gives CDR1 MNHEY, CDR2 SVGAGI. The CDR3 length is 13 residues. In DNA, the CDR3 is TGTGCCAGCAGGAACCGCGAGGGGTTAAGGCAGTACTTC. Translating it yields CASRNREGLRQYF.

The chain's CDR3 is CASSMTSGSSYEQYF. The CDR3 nucleotides are TGTGCCAGTAGTATGACTTCGGGCAGTTCTTACGAGCAGTACTTC. The rearrangement joins TRBV19 to TRBJ2-7; D ambiguous. CDR3 length equals 15 residues. In germline, CDR1 is LNHDA, CDR2 SQIVND (reference sequence). V gave up 3 bases and J gave up 4 bases, with 16 bases separating them.

V is TRBV7-2 and J is TRBJ2-3; 10 bases are a match to TRBD2. The junction had 14 bases not matched to a gene; V was cut back by 3 bases and J by 5 bases. This CDR3 contains 18 residues. The germline V gene encodes CDR1 SGHTA and CDR2 FQGNSA. CDR3 in DNA: TGTGCCAGCAGCTTGTGGACTAGCGGAACTAGGGCCGGAGATACGCAGTATTTT. This translates into CASSLWTSGTRAGDTQYF. The full variable domain, with the rest looked up from reference TRBV7-2 and TRBJ2-3, is GAGVSQSPSNKVTEKGKDVELRCDPISGHTALYWYRQSLGQGLEFLIYFQGNSAPDKSGLPSDRFSAERTGGSVSTLTIQRTQQEDSAVYLCASSLWTSGTRAGDTQYFGPGTRLTVL.

The genes are TRBV5-4 and TRBJ1-6; 11 nucleotides align to TRBD1. This CDR3 is 15 amino acids long. Per the germline V gene, CDR1 is SGHNT and CDR2 is YYREEE (reference sequence). Trimming removed 9 bases from V and 6 bases from J; junction bases left unmatched: 8. The CDR3 nucleotides read TGTGCCACCCGGACAGGGGGCGCAGGTAATTCACCCCTCCACTTT. Its protein product is CATRTGGAGNSPLHF. Full variable domain (outside the CDR3, taken from reference TRBV5-4 and TRBJ1-6): ETGVTQSPTHLIKTRGQQVTLRCSSQSGHNTVSWYQQALGQGPQFIFQYYREEENGRGNFPPRFSGLQFPNYSSELNVNALELDDSALYLCATRTGGAGNSPLHFGNGTRLTVT.

The rearrangement uses TRBV2 and TRBJ2-3, with D unresolved. V shed 7 bases and J shed 0 bases, with 8 bases lying between them. CDR3 length: 13 residues. CDR1 is SNHLY, CDR2 FYNNEI, per germline. The CDR3 loop reads CASKERSTDTQYF. As DNA, the CDR3 is TGTGCCAGCAAGGAGCGTAGCACAGATACGCAGTATTTT.

The rearrangement joins TRBV27 to TRBJ2-1; D perhaps matches TRBD1 (6 bases). The CDR3 extends over 15 amino acids. Germline V CDR1 and CDR2: MNHEY, SMNVEV (reference sequence). V was cut by 2 bases and J by 4 bases, with 12 bases left in between. As DNA, the CDR3 is TGTGCCAGCAGTTTAGTGGAGACAGGATACAATGAGCAGTTCTTC. Its translation: CASSLVETGYNEQFF.

Comment on this clone: This specimen includes other DNA sequences encoding the same CDR3. V and J are TRBV12-3 or TRBV12-4 and TRBJ2-7, with D unresolved. V was shortened by 6 bases and J by 1 base, with 4 bases between the two germline ends. The CDR3 length is 11 residues. CDR3 sequence (DNA): TGTGCCAGCAGCCCTTCCTACGAGCAGTACTTC. Translating gives CASSPSYEQYF.

The chain joins TRBV19 to TRBJ1-5, with D hard to call. V was cut by 1 base and J by 5 bases, with 9 bases left in between. This CDR3 spans 14 amino acids. The germline V gene has CDR1 LNHDA and CDR2 SQIVND (reference sequence). The CDR3 here is CASSIVLADQPQHF. In nucleotides, the CDR3 is TGTGCCAGTAGTATAGTACTGGCCGATCAGCCCCAGCATTTT.

The chain uses TRBV19 and TRBJ1-5, with D possibly matching TRBD1 (6 bases). This CDR3 comprises 12 residues. The V gene's germline CDR1 is LNHDA and CDR2 SQIVND (reference sequence). Trimming removed 3 bases at V and 12 bases at J, with 12 bases between. This chain's CDR3 is CASSIQGGLQHF. DNA for the CDR3: TGTGCCAGTAGTATTCAAGGGGGGCTCCAGCATTTT. The full variable domain, its missing parts supplied by reference TRBV19 and TRBJ1-5, is DGGITQSPKYLFRKEGQNVTLSCEQNLNHDAMYWYRQDPGQGLRLIYYSQIVNDFQKGDIAEGYSVSREKKESFPLTVTSAQKNPTAFYLCASSIQGGLQHFGDGTRLSIL.

CDR3 sequence: CASKLEGAPGYTF. Here the CDR3 DNA reads TGTGCCAGCAAGCTGGAGGGGGCGCCTGGCTACACCTTC. The chain recombines TRBV25-1 with TRBJ1-2; 7 bases agree with TRBD1. Unmatched junction bases numbered 9, after V lost 7 bases and J lost 7 bases. Germline CDR1 MGHDK, CDR2 SYGVNS. The CDR3 is 13 amino acids.

The chain has TRBV6-6 and TRBJ2-3, with 13 bases fitting TRBD2. The CDR3 extends over 15 amino acids. Germline V lookup: CDR1 MNHNY, CDR2 SVGAGI (reference sequence). J gave up 8 bases and V 6 bases, and 8 bases lay outside the gene matches. In DNA form, the CDR3 reads TGTGCCAGCAGAGAACTAGCGGGAGGGCCTCCTACGCAGTATTTT. Its translation is CASRELAGGPPTQYF.

This chain joins TRBV3-1 (or the pseudogene TRBV3-2) and TRBJ1-5, with 7 bases that match TRBD1. Trimming at V came to 6 bases and at J to 10 bases, leaving 6 bases not matched to a gene. Germline CDR1 is LGHDT and CDR2 is YNNKEL (reference sequence). CDR3 length: 12 residues. The DNA for the CDR3 is TGTGCCAGCAGTGTTACAGGGGAACCCCAGCATTTT. Amino acid sequence: CASSVTGEPQHF.

This chain connects TRBV6-6 to TRBJ2-7; 10 bases align to TRBD2. The germline CDR1 and CDR2 sequences are MNHNY and SVGAGI (reference sequence). The ends lost 5 bases at V and 0 bases at J; junction bases unmatched: 10. This CDR3 comprises 17 residues. Here the CDR3 DNA reads TGTGCCAGCAGTCAACACGACAGCGGGAGGGCCTCCTACGAGCAGTACTTC. It yields the protein CASSQHDSGRASYEQYF.

CDR3: CASSEWGDKINYGYTF. CDR3 in DNA: TGTGCCAGCAGTGAATGGGGGGACAAGATAAACTATGGCTACACCTTC. V is TRBV25-1 and J is TRBJ1-2, with a possible D match to TRBD1 (6 bases). The CDR3 is 16 amino acids. In germline, CDR1 is MGHDK, CDR2 SYGVNS. V was clipped by 1 base and J by 2 bases, with 14 bases between them.

The rearrangement joins TRBV12-3 or TRBV12-4 to TRBJ1-2; D gene uncertain. Deletions cut 3 bases from V and 7 bases from J, with 6 bases between. The CDR3 covers 11 residues. CDR3 DNA sequence: TGTGCCAGCAGTTTGGAGCGTGGCTACACCTTC. Translation gives CASSLERGYTF.

The chain recombines TRBV7-9 with TRBJ2-1; TRBD2 aligns across 7 bases. Germline trimming cut 4 bases from V and 3 bases from J; bases unmatched to any gene: 15. The length of the CDR3 is 18 residues. Germline V gene sequence: CDR1 SEHNR, CDR2 FQNEAQ (reference sequence). CDR3: CASSSSGMTSWGYNEQFF. DNA of the CDR3: TGTGCCAGCAGCTCTAGTGGGATGACTAGCTGGGGCTACAATGAGCAGTTCTTC.

CDR3 coding DNA: TGTGCCAGCAGTTACTCCAACAGGGCCGCTGAAGCTTTCTTT. Its protein is CASSYSNRAAEAFF. The chain links TRBV6-2 or TRBV6-3 to TRBJ1-1; tentatively, D is TRBD1 (6 bases). The V and J ends lost 0 bases and 6 bases respectively, with 11 bases between them. The CDR3 is made up of 14 amino acids. Germline CDR1 reads MNHEY; CDR2 reads SVGEGT.

V and J are TRBV27 and TRBJ2-4, with 9 bases identical to TRBD2. Losses at the gene ends were 5 bases for V and 4 bases for J; bases not matched to a gene: 9. This CDR3 has 16 amino acids. Per the germline V gene, CDR1 is MNHEY and CDR2 is SMNVEV (reference sequence). The CDR3 sequence is CASSNLAGVDKNIQYF. CDR3 DNA sequence: TGTGCCAGCAGTAACTTAGCGGGAGTGGATAAAAACATTCAGTACTTC.

This chain connects TRBV29-1 to TRBJ1-5; D might be TRBD1 (5 bases). CDR3 size: 12 residues. Germline CDR1 and CDR2: SQVTM and ANQGSEA. V lost 0 bases to trimming and J lost 10 bases, with 10 bases between them. The CDR3: CSVEETQGPQHF. CDR3 DNA sequence: TGCAGCGTTGAAGAGACCCAGGGTCCCCAGCATTTT.

The genes are TRBV2 and TRBJ1-1; TRBD1 is a possible D gene (6 bases). The V end lost 3 bases, the J end lost 4 bases, and 12 bases lay between the germline ends. CDR1 SNHLY and CDR2 FYNNEI come from the germline V gene. There are 14 residues in the CDR3. The CDR3 loop reads CASSEAGDGTEAFF. In nucleotides, the CDR3 is TGTGCCAGCAGTGAGGCAGGGGATGGCACTGAAGCTTTCTTT.

The chain employs TRBV4-2 and TRBJ2-7; 10 nucleotides line up with TRBD2. With 4 bases clipped from V and 3 bases from J, the junction kept 3 bases outside the gene matches. This CDR3 spans 14 amino acids. Germline V gives CDR1 LGHNA, CDR2 YNFKEQ. The chain's CDR3 is CASSRGTSDYEQYF. DNA of the CDR3: TGTGCCAGCAGCCGCGGGACTAGCGACTACGAGCAGTACTTC.